This TCR beta chain was sequenced in a study of T cell responses to AZD1222 COVID-19 vaccine. Study results and limitations: Dominant CD4 TCR responses targeted spike regions 160-218 and 743-854. Baseline seropositivity characterized only six or seven AZD1222 recipients. After two AZD1222 doses, spike-specific TCR breadth and depth rose versus day 0. Researchers took repertoire samples only after the peak T cell response had come.

Germline CDR1 SGHNT, CDR2 YENEEA. The trim removed 0 bases at V and 7 bases at J, leaving 13 bases unmatched. This CDR3 region has 17 residues. Assay: immunoSEQ multiplex PCR; the TCRdb copy retains only in-frame clones and omits some. Among approximately 130,000 clones, over 85% were seen once, and the ten largest hold 2.5% to 4%. Concerning this clone: Its antigen remains unknown.

The chain recombines TRBV11-3 with TRBJ2-5; 8 bases are shared with TRBD1. This receptor was identified in an adult in good health. This sample comprised peripheral blood, obtained on day 0 of AZD1222 vaccination. The CDR3 nucleotides read TGTGCCAGCAGCTTAGAAGATCAGGGGGCGTCCGCAGGGACCCAGTACTTC. Its translation is CASSLEDQGASAGTQYF. The full variable domain, in which reference TRBV11-3 and TRBJ2-5 provide the parts outside the CDR3, is EAGVVQSPRYKIIEKKQPVAFWCNPISGHNTLYWYLQNLGQGPELLIRYENEEAVDDSQLPKDRFSAERLKGVDSTLKIQPAELGDSAVYLCASSLEDQGASAGTQYFGPGTRLLVL.